The text below deals with one T cell receptor (beta chain). This entry comes from a study of blood T cell repertoires in COVID-19. The authors' processing: Scientists estimated how many nucleated cells there were by amplifying reference gene primers. Assay: immunoSEQ multiplex PCR; the TCRdb copy retains only in-frame clones and omits some. Clone size and the V and J calls come from that table; the DNA yielded D and trimming. The sample lists about 340,000 clones, around 91% occurring once. Germline V gene sequence: CDR1 SGHVS, CDR2 FQNEAQ. Trimming stripped 6 bases from V and 7 bases from J, with 12 bases between. The CDR3 is 13 amino acids.

The clonotype comes from a woman younger than 30 who had recovered from COVID-19. The chain employs TRBV7-8 and TRBJ1-4; D gene unclear. The sample taken for sequencing was peripheral blood. Here the CDR3 DNA reads TGTGCCAGCAGGCCCGGAGGGATTGAAAAACTGTTTTTT. Its protein is CASRPGGIEKLFF. The whole variable domain, remainder taken from reference TRBV7-8 and TRBJ1-4, is GAGVSQSPRYKVAKRGQDVALRCDPISGHVSLFWYQQALGQGPEFLTYFQNEAQLDKSGLPSDRFFAERPEGSVSTLKIQRTQQEDSAVYLCASRPGGIEKLFFGSGTQLSVL.